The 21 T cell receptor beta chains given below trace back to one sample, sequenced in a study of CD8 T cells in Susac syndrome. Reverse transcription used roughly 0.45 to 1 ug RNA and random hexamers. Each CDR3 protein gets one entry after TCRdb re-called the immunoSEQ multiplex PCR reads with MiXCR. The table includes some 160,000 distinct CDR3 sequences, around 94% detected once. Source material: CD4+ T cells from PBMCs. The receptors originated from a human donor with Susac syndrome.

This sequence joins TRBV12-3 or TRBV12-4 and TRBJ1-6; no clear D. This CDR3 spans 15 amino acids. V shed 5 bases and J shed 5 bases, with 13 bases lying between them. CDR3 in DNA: TGTGCCAGCAGTCCACGGCGGGGAGATAATTCACCCCTCCACTTT. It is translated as CASSPRRGDNSPLHF.

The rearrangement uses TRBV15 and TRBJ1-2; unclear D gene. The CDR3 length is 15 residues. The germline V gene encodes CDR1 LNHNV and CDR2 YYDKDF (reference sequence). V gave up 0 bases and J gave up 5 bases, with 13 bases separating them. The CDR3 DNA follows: TGTGCCACCAGCAGAGATTCCGGGTATGGATATGGCTACACCTTC. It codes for CATSRDSGYGYGYTF. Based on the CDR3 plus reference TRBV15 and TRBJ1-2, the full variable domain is DAMVIQNPRYQVTQFGKPVTLSCSQTLNHNVMYWYQQKSSQAPKLLFHYYDKDFNNEADTPDNFQSRRPNTSFCFLDIRSPGLGDTAMYLCATSRDSGYGYGYTFGSGTRLTVV.

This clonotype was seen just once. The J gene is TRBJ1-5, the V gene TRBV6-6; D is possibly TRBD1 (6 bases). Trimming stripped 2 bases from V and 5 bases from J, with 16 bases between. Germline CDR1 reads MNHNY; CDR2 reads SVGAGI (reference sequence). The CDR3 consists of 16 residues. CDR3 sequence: CASSYPPGQRDQPQHF. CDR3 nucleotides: TGTGCCAGCAGTTACCCTCCGGGACAAAGGGATCAGCCCCAGCATTTT.

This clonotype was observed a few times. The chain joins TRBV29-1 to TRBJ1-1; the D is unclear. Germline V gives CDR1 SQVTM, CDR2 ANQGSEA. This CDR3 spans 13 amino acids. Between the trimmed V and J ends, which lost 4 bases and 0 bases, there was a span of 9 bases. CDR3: CSVVTRMNTEAFF. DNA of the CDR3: TGCAGCGTTGTAACAAGAATGAACACTGAAGCTTTCTTT. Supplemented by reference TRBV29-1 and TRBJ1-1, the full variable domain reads SAVISQKPSRDICQRGTSLTIQCQVDSQVTMMFWYRQQPGQSLTLIATANQGSEATYESGFVIDKFPISRPNLTFSTLTVSNMSPEDSSIYLCSVVTRMNTEAFFGQGTRLTVV.

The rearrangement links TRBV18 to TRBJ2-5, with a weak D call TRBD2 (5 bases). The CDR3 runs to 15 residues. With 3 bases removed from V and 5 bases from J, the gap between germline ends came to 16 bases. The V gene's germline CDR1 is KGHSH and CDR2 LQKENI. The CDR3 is CASSPPMRAGETQYF. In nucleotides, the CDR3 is TGTGCCAGCTCACCCCCCATGAGGGCCGGGGAGACCCAGTACTTC.

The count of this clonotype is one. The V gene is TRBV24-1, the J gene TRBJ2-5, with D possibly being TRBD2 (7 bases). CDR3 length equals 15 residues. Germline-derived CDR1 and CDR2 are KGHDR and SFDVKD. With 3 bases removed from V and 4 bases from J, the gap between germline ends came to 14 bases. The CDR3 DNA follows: TGTGCCACCAGTGATCCCCGGGGGGCAGGAGAGACCCAGTACTTC. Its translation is CATSDPRGAGETQYF.

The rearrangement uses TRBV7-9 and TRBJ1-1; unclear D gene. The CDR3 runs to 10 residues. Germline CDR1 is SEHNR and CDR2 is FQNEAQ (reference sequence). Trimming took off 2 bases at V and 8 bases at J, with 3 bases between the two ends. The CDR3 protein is CASSLIEAFF. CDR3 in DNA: TGTGCCAGCAGCTTAATAGAAGCTTTCTTT.

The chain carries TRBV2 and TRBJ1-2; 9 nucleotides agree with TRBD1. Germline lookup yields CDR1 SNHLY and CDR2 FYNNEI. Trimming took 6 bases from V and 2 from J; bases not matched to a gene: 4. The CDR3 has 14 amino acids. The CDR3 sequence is CASRLQGANYGYTF. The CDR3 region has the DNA TGTGCCAGCAGGTTACAGGGGGCCAACTATGGCTACACCTTC. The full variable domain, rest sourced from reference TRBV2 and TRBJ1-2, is EPEVTQTPSHQVTQMGQEVILRCVPISNHLYFYWYRQILGQKVEFLVSFYNNEISEKSEIFDDQFSVERPDGSNFTLKIRSTKLEDSAMYFCASRLQGANYGYTFGSGTRLTVV.

CDR3 coding DNA: TGCAGTGTACGACAGGGGAGCTACGAGCAGTACTTC. This sequence encodes CSVRQGSYEQYF. The V and J genes are TRBV20-1 and TRBJ2-7; TRBD1 agrees at 8 bases. The CDR3 contains 12 residues. Germline CDR1 is DFQATT and CDR2 is SNEGSKA (reference sequence). V gave up 7 bases and J gave up 3 bases; unmatched junction bases: 5.

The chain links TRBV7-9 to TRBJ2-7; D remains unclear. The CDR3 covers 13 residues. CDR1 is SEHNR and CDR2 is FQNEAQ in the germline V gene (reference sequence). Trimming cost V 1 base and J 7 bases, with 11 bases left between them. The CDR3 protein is CASSLVAVREQYF. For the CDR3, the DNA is TGTGCCAGCAGCTTAGTGGCCGTTCGGGAGCAGTACTTC.

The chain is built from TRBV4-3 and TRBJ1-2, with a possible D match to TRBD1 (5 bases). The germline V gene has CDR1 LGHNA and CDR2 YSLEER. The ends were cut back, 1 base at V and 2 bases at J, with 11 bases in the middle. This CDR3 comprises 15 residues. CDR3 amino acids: CASSQVGTANYGYTF. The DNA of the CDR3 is TGCGCCAGCAGCCAAGTAGGGACGGCCAACTATGGCTACACCTTC.

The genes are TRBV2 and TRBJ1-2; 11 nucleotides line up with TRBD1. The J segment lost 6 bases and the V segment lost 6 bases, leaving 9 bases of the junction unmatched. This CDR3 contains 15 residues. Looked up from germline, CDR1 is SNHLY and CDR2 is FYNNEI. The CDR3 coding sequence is TGTGCCAGCAGGACGTCCCGGGACAGGGGGGATGGCTACACCTTC. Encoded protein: CASRTSRDRGDGYTF. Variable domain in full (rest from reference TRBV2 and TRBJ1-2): EPEVTQTPSHQVTQMGQEVILRCVPISNHLYFYWYRQILGQKVEFLVSFYNNEISEKSEIFDDQFSVERPDGSNFTLKIRSTKLEDSAMYFCASRTSRDRGDGYTFGSGTRLTVV.

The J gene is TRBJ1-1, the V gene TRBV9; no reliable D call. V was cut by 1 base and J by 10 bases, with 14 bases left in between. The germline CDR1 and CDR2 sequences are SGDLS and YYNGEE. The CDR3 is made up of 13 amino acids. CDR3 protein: CASSVNDGKRAFF. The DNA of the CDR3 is TGTGCCAGCAGCGTAAACGACGGCAAGCGAGCTTTCTTT. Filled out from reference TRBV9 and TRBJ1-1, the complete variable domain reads DSGVTQTPKHLITATGQRVTLRCSPRSGDLSVYWYQQSLDQGLQFLIQYYNGEERAKGNILERFSAQQFPDLHSELNLSSLELGDSALYFCASSVNDGKRAFFGQGTRLTVV.

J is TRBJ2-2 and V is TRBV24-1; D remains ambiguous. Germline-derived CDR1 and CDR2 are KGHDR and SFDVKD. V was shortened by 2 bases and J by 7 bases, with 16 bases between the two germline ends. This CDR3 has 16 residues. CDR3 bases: TGTGCCACCAGTGATTGGCGGACGGGTGGCAACGGGGAGCTGTTTTTT. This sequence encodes CATSDWRTGGNGELFF.

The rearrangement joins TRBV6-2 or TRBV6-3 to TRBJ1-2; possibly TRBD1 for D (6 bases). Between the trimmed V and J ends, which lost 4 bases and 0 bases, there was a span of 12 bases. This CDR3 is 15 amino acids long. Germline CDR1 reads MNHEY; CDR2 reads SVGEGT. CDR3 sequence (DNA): TGTGCCAGCAGTTTCCGACAGGCAGCTAACTATGGCTACACCTTC. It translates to CASSFRQAANYGYTF.

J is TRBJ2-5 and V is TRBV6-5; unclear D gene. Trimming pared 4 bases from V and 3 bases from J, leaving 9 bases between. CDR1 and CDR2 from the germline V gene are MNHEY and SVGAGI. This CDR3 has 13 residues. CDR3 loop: CASSSRTEETQYF. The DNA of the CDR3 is TGTGCCAGCAGTTCCCGGACGGAAGAGACCCAGTACTTC.

The chain's CDR3 is CASNPSGGNIETQYF. As DNA, the CDR3 is TGTGCCAGCAATCCTAGCGGGGGGAATATAGAGACCCAGTACTTC. The genes are TRBV5-4 and TRBJ2-5; 11 positions match TRBD2. CDR1 is SGHNT, CDR2 YYREEE, per germline (reference sequence). The CDR3 has 15 amino acids. The trim removed 6 bases at V and 4 bases at J, leaving 8 bases unmatched.

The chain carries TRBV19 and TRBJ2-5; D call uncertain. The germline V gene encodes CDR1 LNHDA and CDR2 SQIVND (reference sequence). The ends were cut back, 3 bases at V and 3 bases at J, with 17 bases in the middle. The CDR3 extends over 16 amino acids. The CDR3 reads CASSINGRLPKETQYF. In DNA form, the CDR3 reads TGTGCCAGTAGTATTAATGGTCGCCTCCCCAAAGAGACCCAGTACTTC.

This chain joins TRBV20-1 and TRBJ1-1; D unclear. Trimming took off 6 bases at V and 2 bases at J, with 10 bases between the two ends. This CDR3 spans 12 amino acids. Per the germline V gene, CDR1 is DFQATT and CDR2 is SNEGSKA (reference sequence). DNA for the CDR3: TGCAGTGCCCACCCCGTTAACACTGAAGCTTTCTTT. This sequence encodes CSAHPVNTEAFF.

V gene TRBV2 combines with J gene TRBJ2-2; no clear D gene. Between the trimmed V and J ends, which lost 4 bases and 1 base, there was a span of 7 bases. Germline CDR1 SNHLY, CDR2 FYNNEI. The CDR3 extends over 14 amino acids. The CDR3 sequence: CASSVSQNTGELFF. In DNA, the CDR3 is TGTGCCAGCAGTGTTTCTCAGAACACCGGGGAGCTGTTTTTT.

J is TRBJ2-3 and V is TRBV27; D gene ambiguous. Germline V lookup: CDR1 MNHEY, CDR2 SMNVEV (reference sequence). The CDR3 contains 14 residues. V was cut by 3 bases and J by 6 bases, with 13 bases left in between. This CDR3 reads CASSFNGELDTQYF. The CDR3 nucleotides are TGTGCCAGCAGTTTCAACGGAGAATTGGATACGCAGTATTTT.